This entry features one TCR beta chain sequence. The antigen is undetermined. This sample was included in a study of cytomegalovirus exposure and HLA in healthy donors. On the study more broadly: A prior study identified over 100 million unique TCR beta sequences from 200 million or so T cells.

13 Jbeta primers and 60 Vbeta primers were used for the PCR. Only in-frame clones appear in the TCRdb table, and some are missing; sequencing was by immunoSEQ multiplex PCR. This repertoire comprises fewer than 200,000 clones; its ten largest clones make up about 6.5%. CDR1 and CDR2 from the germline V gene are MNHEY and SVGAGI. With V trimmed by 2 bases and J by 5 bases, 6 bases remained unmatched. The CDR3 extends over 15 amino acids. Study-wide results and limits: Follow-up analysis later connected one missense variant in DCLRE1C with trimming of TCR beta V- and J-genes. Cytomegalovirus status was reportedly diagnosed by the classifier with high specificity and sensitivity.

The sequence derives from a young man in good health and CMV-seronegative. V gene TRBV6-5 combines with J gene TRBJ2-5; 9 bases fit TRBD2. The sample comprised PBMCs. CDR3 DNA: TGTGCCAGCAGTTACCTAGCGGGATCCGGGGAGACCCAGTACTTC. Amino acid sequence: CASSYLAGSGETQYF.